Presented here are 18 T cell receptor beta chains from one specimen sequenced in a study of human T cells and chemical hapten exposure. TCRdb re-analysed the RACE reads in MiXCR, keeping a single row per CDR3 protein. The sample has 180,000 or so distinct CDR3 sequences; around 20% are singletons. This sample's time point: patch test 1, 2 weeks after DPC sensitization. Documented treatment: therapeutic diphenylcyclopropenone sensitization with weekly scalp DPC. The sample consisted of whole blood, taken in connection with sensitization to the hapten diphenylcyclopropenone (DPC). The receptors come from a woman between 45 and 60 years old with alopecia areata. Some clones in this sample may be carry-over from other donors' samples.

In its sample, this clonotype was seen a few times. The chain is built from TRBV2 and TRBJ2-7, with 10 bases identical to TRBD2. Looked up from germline, CDR1 is SNHLY and CDR2 is FYNNEI. V lost 6 bases and J lost 3; bases outside the gene matches: 8. The CDR3 consists of 15 residues. In nucleotides, the CDR3 is TGTGCCAGCAGACTAAAAACTAGCGGGATCTACGAGCAGTACTTC. Encoded protein: CASRLKTSGIYEQYF. The whole variable domain, filled in from reference TRBV2 and TRBJ2-7, reads EPEVTQTPSHQVTQMGQEVILRCVPISNHLYFYWYRQILGQKVEFLVSFYNNEISEKSEIFDDQFSVERPDGSNFTLKIRSTKLEDSAMYFCASRLKTSGIYEQYFGPGTRLTVT.

This clonotype was seen more than once but under ten times. The chain couples TRBV7-9 to TRBJ2-7, with TRBD2 matching over 14 bases. The V gene end was trimmed by 6 bases and the J gene end by 1 base; junction bases not matched to a gene: 14. The CDR3 contains 19 residues. In germline, CDR1 is SEHNR, CDR2 FQNEAQ (reference sequence). This CDR3 is CASRKVGGGTSGRSYEQYF. The CDR3 bases are TGTGCCAGCAGAAAGGTTGGGGGGGGGACTAGCGGGAGATCCTACGAGCAGTACTTC. Filled out from reference TRBV7-9 and TRBJ2-7, the complete variable domain reads DTGVSQNPRHKITKRGQNVTFRCDPISEHNRLYWYRQTLGQGPEFLTYFQNEAQLEKSRLLSDRFSAERPKGSFSTLEIQRTEQGDSAMYLCASRKVGGGTSGRSYEQYFGPGTRLTVT.

The chain uses TRBV20-1 and TRBJ2-4; 8 bases match TRBD2. The length of the CDR3 is 15 residues. Looked up from germline, CDR1 is DFQATT and CDR2 is SNEGSKA (reference sequence). V was pared by 5 bases and J by 0 bases, with 6 bases of the junction left unmatched. The CDR3 sequence: CSADRAGVAKNIQYF. CDR3 DNA: TGCAGTGCTGACCGAGCGGGAGTAGCCAAAAACATTCAGTACTTC.

This clonotype came up a few times. CDR3 region: CASSHGADTQYF. Written as DNA, the CDR3 is TGTGCCAGCAGCCACGGGGCAGATACGCAGTATTTT. The chain employs TRBV11-3 and TRBJ2-3; weak D call: TRBD2 (5 bases). Germline CDR1 reads SGHNT; CDR2 reads YENEEA. V lost 5 bases to trimming and J lost 4 bases, with 7 bases between them. This CDR3 has 12 residues.

In this sample, this clonotype turned up a few times. The V and J genes are TRBV5-1 and TRBJ1-4; D is uncertain. The germline V gene encodes CDR1 SGHRS and CDR2 YFSETQ. Trimming left V 2 bases short and J 3 bases short, with 11 bases between. The CDR3 runs to 15 residues. The CDR3 nucleotides are TGCGCCAGCAGCTTTTTCCTGGGAGCTAATGAAAAACTGTTTTTT. Its translation is CASSFFLGANEKLFF.

The chain is built from TRBV6-5 and TRBJ2-7; D perhaps matches TRBD1 (6 bases). The CDR3 runs to 13 residues. Trimming stripped 6 bases from V and 6 bases from J, with 15 bases between. The germline V gene encodes CDR1 MNHEY and CDR2 SVGAGI. CDR3 amino acids: CASRGTLFAEQYF. CDR3 coding DNA: TGTGCCAGCAGAGGGACACTCTTCGCCGAGCAGTACTTC.

This clonotype was seen a handful of times. The V call is TRBV6-2 or TRBV6-3, the J call TRBJ2-3; a possible D gene is TRBD1 (7 bases). The V and J ends lost 7 bases and 1 base respectively, with 12 bases between them. Germline CDR1 is MNHEY and CDR2 is SVGEGT. This CDR3 comprises 14 residues. This chain's CDR3 is CASIQGGGTDTQYF. CDR3 sequence (DNA): TGTGCCAGCATCCAGGGGGGAGGCACAGATACGCAGTATTTT.

This clonotype has only one observation. The CDR3 DNA reads TGTGCCAGCAGCTTAGGCGGTTATCGGGATGAAAAACTGTTTTTT. Translating it yields CASSLGGYRDEKLFF. The chain couples TRBV7-2 to TRBJ1-4; no clear D gene. Germline V gives CDR1 SGHTA, CDR2 FQGNSA. Trimming cost V 1 base and J 6 bases, with 12 bases left between them. This CDR3 region has 15 residues.

This clonotype was detected many times. This chain connects TRBV29-1 to TRBJ2-1, with TRBD2 matching 8 bases. CDR1 is SQVTM, CDR2 ANQGSEA, per germline. The J segment lost 9 bases and the V segment lost 3 bases, leaving 4 bases of the junction unmatched. The length of the CDR3 is 12 residues. The CDR3 is CSVEVGGGEQFF. The CDR3 region has the DNA TGCAGCGTTGAGGTCGGGGGGGGTGAGCAGTTCTTC.

The chain links TRBV20-1 to TRBJ2-5; the match to TRBD1 covers 8 bases. The CDR3 is 14 amino acids. J was trimmed by 4 bases and V by 3 bases; bases with no gene match: 7. Germline V CDR1 and CDR2: DFQATT, SNEGSKA (reference sequence). The CDR3 region is CSASGQGRLETQYF. Here the CDR3 DNA reads TGCAGTGCTAGTGGACAGGGCAGACTAGAGACCCAGTACTTC.

The chain employs TRBV27 and TRBJ2-7; 7 bases map to TRBD1. J was trimmed by 2 bases and V by 5 bases; bases with no gene match: 6. CDR1 MNHEY and CDR2 SMNVEV come from the germline V gene (reference sequence). The length of the CDR3 is 14 residues. For the CDR3, the DNA is TGTGCCAGCAGTAGGGGGACAGCAACCTACGAGCAGTACTTC. Its translation: CASSRGTATYEQYF.

The chain uses TRBV14 and TRBJ2-1; 7 nucleotides agree with TRBD2. Unmatched junction bases numbered 2, after V lost 2 bases and J lost 7 bases. The CDR3 contains 13 residues. Germline values: CDR1 SGHDN, CDR2 FVKESK. CDR3 residues: CASSQQAGNEQFF. CDR3 DNA sequence: TGTGCCAGCAGCCAACAAGCGGGGAATGAGCAGTTCTTC.

This rearrangement joins TRBV29-1 to TRBJ1-2; D call uncertain. The V and J ends lost 4 bases and 3 bases respectively, with 9 bases between them. This CDR3 is built from 12 residues. Germline CDR1 and CDR2: SQVTM and ANQGSEA. The CDR3, as DNA: TGCAGCGTTGCTACGGCGGACTATGGCTACACCTTC. This encodes CSVATADYGYTF.

The CDR3 region has the DNA TGTGCCAGCAGCTTAGGGGACTCGATATACAATGAGCAGTTCTTC. Translating it yields CASSLGDSIYNEQFF. The chain links TRBV11-2 to TRBJ2-1; maybe TRBD2 (6 bases). This CDR3 region has 15 residues. The V gene lost 1 base and the J gene lost 4 bases, with 11 bases spanning the gap. Per germline, CDR1 SGHAT and CDR2 FQNNGV.

This clonotype has a handful of counts. The V gene is TRBV9, the J gene TRBJ2-3; D not certain. This CDR3 has 14 amino acids. V lost 0 bases, J lost 6 bases, and 11 bases lay in between. Germline lookup yields CDR1 SGDLS and CDR2 YYNGEE. CDR3 sequence reads: CASSVDLVADTQYF. In DNA form, the CDR3 reads TGTGCCAGCAGCGTAGATCTAGTCGCGGATACGCAGTATTTT.

This chain links TRBV12-3 or TRBV12-4 with TRBJ2-1, with a tentative D call TRBD2 (5 bases). V was trimmed by 4 bases and J by 3 bases, leaving 10 bases between them. The CDR3 is made up of 14 amino acids. The CDR3 sequence: CASSSTRIYNEQFF. The CDR3 bases are TGTGCCAGCAGTTCCACTAGGATCTACAATGAGCAGTTCTTC.

The chain joins TRBV11-2 to TRBJ1-6; D not certain. Trimming took off 2 bases at V and 9 bases at J, with 8 bases between the two ends. The germline V gene has CDR1 SGHAT and CDR2 FQNNGV. CDR3 size: 13 residues. CDR3 nucleotide sequence: TGTGCCAGCAGCTTATACGTCAGTTCACCCCTCCACTTT. It encodes CASSLYVSSPLHF.

The chain couples TRBV29-1 to TRBJ1-4; D possibly corresponds to TRBD1 (5 bases). The CDR3 loop spans 14 amino acids. Germline values: CDR1 SQVTM, CDR2 ANQGSEA. With 2 bases removed from V and 7 bases from J, the gap between germline ends came to 14 bases. The CDR3: CSVEPGRDGEKLFF. In DNA, the CDR3 is TGCAGCGTTGAACCAGGGAGGGACGGTGAAAAACTGTTTTTT. Full variable domain (missing parts from reference TRBV29-1 and TRBJ1-4): SAVISQKPSRDICQRGTSLTIQCQVDSQVTMMFWYRQQPGQSLTLIATANQGSEATYESGFVIDKFPISRPNLTFSTLTVSNMSPEDSSIYLCSVEPGRDGEKLFFGSGTQLSVL.